One sample yielded the 23 T cell receptor beta chains listed below, sequenced in a study of response to subunit inactivated influenza vaccine. TCRdb re-derived calls from the RT-PCR reads in MiXCR, one entry per CDR3 protein. The sample holds approximately 520,000 distinct CDR3 sequences, approximately 24% seen once. Material: CD4+ T cells sorted from PBMCs, obtained 5 days after vaccination. These TCRs come from a man between 45 and 60 years old who received an inactivated influenza vaccine.

V and J are TRBV12-3 or TRBV12-4 and TRBJ2-2, with a weak D call TRBD2 (7 bases). The V end lost 3 bases, the J end lost 7 bases, and 15 bases lay between the germline ends. CDR3 length: 15 residues. The CDR3 DNA sequence: TGTGCCAGCAGTTTTGGGGGGGCCGGTCTCGGGGAGCTGTTTTTT. The encoded protein is CASSFGGAGLGELFF.

V usage is TRBV2 and J usage is TRBJ2-2, with a weak D call TRBD2 (5 bases). The CDR3 sequence is 15 residues long. Germline V CDR1 and CDR2: SNHLY, FYNNEI. V was cut by 4 bases and J by 2 bases, with 11 bases left in between. The CDR3 is CASSAWTSNTGELFF. CDR3 in DNA: TGTGCCAGCAGTGCGTGGACTTCCAACACCGGGGAGCTGTTTTTT.

The genes are TRBV9 and TRBJ2-1; D call uncertain. V was cut by 1 base and J by 3 bases, with 11 bases left in between. CDR1 SGDLS and CDR2 YYNGEE come from the germline V gene. The CDR3 covers 15 residues. CDR3 sequence reads: CASSVTVRDYNEQFF. The CDR3 bases are TGTGCCAGCAGCGTAACAGTTAGGGACTACAATGAGCAGTTCTTC.

This clonotype was recorded a few times. The chain employs TRBV20-1 and TRBJ2-7, with unresolved D. Germline V lookup: CDR1 DFQATT, CDR2 SNEGSKA (reference sequence). The ends were cut back, 0 bases at V and 2 bases at J, with 14 bases in the middle. The CDR3 sequence is 15 residues long. The CDR3 sequence: CSARDRAVNAYEQYF. CDR3 nucleotide sequence: TGCAGTGCTAGAGATCGGGCAGTTAATGCCTACGAGCAGTACTTC.

The chain has TRBV4-1 and TRBJ2-7; D is uncertain. The CDR3 length is 14 residues. The germline V and J ends were trimmed by 0 bases and 2 bases, with 8 bases remaining between them. Germline V gene sequence: CDR1 MGHRA, CDR2 YSYEKL. For the CDR3, the DNA is TGCGCCAGCAGCCAAGATAAGTGGACCTACGAGCAGTACTTC. Translating it yields CASSQDKWTYEQYF.

This clonotype was counted between two and nine times. The V call is TRBV12-3 or TRBV12-4, the J call TRBJ2-1; D is unresolved. The V gene lost 1 base and the J gene lost 1 base, with 5 bases spanning the gap. CDR3 length: 14 residues. The CDR3 loop reads CASSLGQSYNEQFF. DNA of the CDR3: TGTGCCAGCAGTTTAGGACAATCCTACAATGAGCAGTTCTTC.

CDR3 amino acids: CASSGQGLNQPQHF. In nucleotides, the CDR3 is TGTGCCAGCAGTGGGCAGGGACTCAATCAGCCCCAGCATTTT. J is TRBJ1-5 and V is TRBV6-1; tentatively, D is TRBD1 (5 bases). In germline, CDR1 is MNHNS, CDR2 SASEGT. The CDR3 is made up of 14 amino acids. V was clipped by 4 bases and J by 3 bases, with 10 bases between them.

The chain employs TRBV5-1 and TRBJ2-5; TRBD1 is a possible D gene (6 bases). Per germline, CDR1 SGHRS and CDR2 YFSETQ. The CDR3 has 15 amino acids. The germline V and J ends were trimmed by 4 bases and 3 bases, with 16 bases remaining between them. DNA of the CDR3: TGCGCCAGCAGCCAGGGGCAGGGTTGGAAAGAGACCCAGTACTTC. Its translation is CASSQGQGWKETQYF. Full variable domain (rest looked up from reference TRBV5-1 and TRBJ2-5): KAGVTQTPRYLIKTRGQQVTLSCSPISGHRSVSWYQQTPGQGLQFLFEYFSETQRNKGNFPGRFSGRQFSNSRSEMNVSTLELGDSALYLCASSQGQGWKETQYFGPGTRLLVL.

This clonotype was seen a handful of times. This chain links TRBV10-3 with TRBJ1-6; D call uncertain. The CDR3 has 12 amino acids. The V and J ends lost 4 bases and 9 bases respectively, with 7 bases between them. The germline V gene has CDR1 ENHRY and CDR2 SYGVKD. The CDR3: CAISALGSPLHF. The CDR3 bases are TGTGCCATCAGTGCCCTGGGTTCACCCCTCCACTTT.

This chain uses TRBV5-1 with TRBJ2-6, with D possibly matching TRBD1 (6 bases). The germline gives CDR1 SGHRS, CDR2 YFSETQ. The CDR3 spans 14 residues. The V end was cut by 7 bases, the J end by 0 bases, with 8 bases between. The chain's CDR3 is CASQTGSGANVLTF. DNA for the CDR3: TGCGCCAGCCAGACAGGCTCTGGGGCCAACGTCCTGACTTTC.

The chain joins TRBV5-1 to TRBJ2-2, with 7 bases matching TRBD1. With 5 bases clipped from V and 6 bases from J, the junction kept 7 bases outside the gene matches. The CDR3 extends over 14 amino acids. Germline CDR1 reads SGHRS; CDR2 reads YFSETQ. CDR3 residues: CASRETGSAGELFF. CDR3 sequence (DNA): TGCGCCAGCAGGGAGACAGGGAGCGCCGGGGAGCTGTTTTTT.

This clonotype turned up a few times. The V gene is TRBV6-5, the J gene TRBJ2-6, with D unresolved. The CDR3 sequence is 15 residues long. V gave up 3 bases and J gave up 1 base, with 7 bases separating them. Germline assignment: CDR1 MNHEY and CDR2 SVGAGI. The CDR3 reads CASSYSESGANVLTF. In nucleotides, the CDR3 is TGTGCCAGCAGTTATTCGGAGTCTGGGGCCAACGTCCTGACTTTC.

The rearrangement links TRBV25-1 to TRBJ2-1; TRBD2 matches at 13 bases. From germline, CDR1 is MGHDK and CDR2 SYGVNS. The junction had 2 bases not matched to a gene; V was cut back by 8 bases and J by 4 bases. CDR3 size: 14 residues. DNA of the CDR3: TGTGCCAGCCAACTAGCGGGAGGGTACAATGAGCAGTTCTTC. The encoded protein is CASQLAGGYNEQFF.

The gene calls are TRBV3-1 and TRBJ2-1; 9 positions agree with TRBD1. The CDR3 has 14 residues. Germline V gene sequence: CDR1 LGHDT, CDR2 YNNKEL (reference sequence). V dropped 9 bases and J dropped 2; count of bases not matched to a gene: 5. CDR3 nucleotides: TGTGCCAGTACCCGGGACAGGGCCTACAATGAGCAGTTCTTC. It encodes CASTRDRAYNEQFF.

This clonotype was counted only a few times. This chain joins TRBV27 and TRBJ2-3; D uncertain. The V and J ends lost 1 base and 3 bases respectively, with 8 bases between them. This CDR3 contains 14 residues. Germline CDR1 reads MNHEY; CDR2 reads SMNVEV (reference sequence). Here the CDR3 reads CASSLLDATDTQYF. DNA for the CDR3: TGTGCCAGCAGTTTATTGGATGCGACAGATACGCAGTATTTT.

The chain employs TRBV7-8 and TRBJ1-5; D is undetermined. The V and J ends lost 1 base and 5 bases respectively, with 6 bases between them. Germline CDR1 reads SGHVS; CDR2 reads FQNEAQ. The CDR3 totals 13 residues. The CDR3 loop reads CASSLGLDQPQHF. CDR3 DNA: TGTGCCAGCAGCTTAGGATTAGATCAGCCCCAGCATTTT.

This clonotype was counted between two and nine times. This chain links TRBV7-9 with TRBJ2-6; no clear D gene. Trimming left V 0 bases short and J 1 base short, with 7 bases between. The CDR3 length is 16 residues. Per the germline V gene, CDR1 is SEHNR and CDR2 is FQNEAQ (reference sequence). The CDR3 region has the DNA TGTGCCAGCAGCTTAGCGATGGGGTCTGGGGCCAACGTCCTGACTTTC. Protein sequence: CASSLAMGSGANVLTF. Full variable domain (remainder filled in from reference TRBV7-9 and TRBJ2-6): DTGVSQNPRHKITKRGQNVTFRCDPISEHNRLYWYRQTLGQGPEFLTYFQNEAQLEKSRLLSDRFSAERPKGSFSTLEIQRTEQGDSAMYLCASSLAMGSGANVLTFGAGSRLTVL.

This chain joins TRBV6-5 and TRBJ2-2; D call uncertain. The CDR3 totals 15 residues. The V gene's germline CDR1 is MNHEY and CDR2 SVGAGI. Trimming stripped 0 bases from V and 3 bases from J, with 8 bases between. The CDR3 region has the DNA TGTGCCAGCAGTTACTCGGGGATTGACACCGGGGAGCTGTTTTTT. Protein: CASSYSGIDTGELFF.

This clonotype was seen more than once but under ten times. CDR3 bases: TGTGCCAGCAGTTACTCCACTAGCGGGGACCAAGAGACCCAGTACTTC. Protein sequence: CASSYSTSGDQETQYF. The genes are TRBV6-2 or TRBV6-3 and TRBJ2-5, with 10 bases fitting TRBD2. V gave up 0 bases and J gave up 0 bases; unmatched junction bases: 1. Germline lookup yields CDR1 MNHEY and CDR2 SVGEGT. CDR3 length: 16 residues.

This clonotype was seen once. The chain joins TRBV18 to TRBJ1-5; D not certain. Germline V gene data show CDR1 as KGHSH and CDR2 as LQKENI. The CDR3 contains 15 residues. V lost 3 bases and J 0 bases, leaving 9 bases between the germline ends. The CDR3 sequence is CASSPNTNSNQPQHF. The CDR3 region has the DNA TGTGCCAGCTCACCGAACACCAATAGCAATCAGCCCCAGCATTTT. Full variable domain (missing parts from reference TRBV18 and TRBJ1-5): NAGVMQNPRHLVRRRGQEARLRCSPMKGHSHVYWYRQLPEEGLKFMVYLQKENIIDESGMPKERFSAEFPKEGPSILRIQQVVRGDSAAYFCASSPNTNSNQPQHFGDGTRLSIL.

This chain uses TRBV20-1 with TRBJ2-3; the D gene is possibly TRBD2 (6 bases). The V gene lost 5 bases and the J gene lost 4 bases, with 19 bases spanning the gap. The CDR3 spans 15 residues. Per germline, CDR1 DFQATT and CDR2 SNEGSKA (reference sequence). CDR3 coding DNA: TGCAGTGCTTTACCCTCCGGGACTGGATCAGATACGCAGTATTTT. This sequence encodes CSALPSGTGSDTQYF.

This clonotype was found a few times. This chain links TRBV7-2 with TRBJ2-1, with 11 bases aligning to TRBD2. The CDR3 has 14 amino acids. V dropped 7 bases and J dropped 5; count of bases not matched to a gene: 4. Germline V gene data show CDR1 as SGHTA and CDR2 as FQGNSA. The CDR3 sequence: CASTTSGAHNEQFF. CDR3 coding DNA: TGTGCCAGCACGACTAGCGGGGCCCACAATGAGCAGTTCTTC.

The chain recombines TRBV5-5 with TRBJ2-2, with D unresolved. From germline, CDR1 is SGHKS and CDR2 YYEKEE (reference sequence). The CDR3 runs to 15 residues. Trimming pared 4 bases from V and 2 bases from J, leaving 12 bases between. The CDR3 DNA follows: TGTGCCAGCAGCATGAGGACGGATAACACCGGGGAGCTGTTTTTT. Its translation is CASSMRTDNTGELFF.